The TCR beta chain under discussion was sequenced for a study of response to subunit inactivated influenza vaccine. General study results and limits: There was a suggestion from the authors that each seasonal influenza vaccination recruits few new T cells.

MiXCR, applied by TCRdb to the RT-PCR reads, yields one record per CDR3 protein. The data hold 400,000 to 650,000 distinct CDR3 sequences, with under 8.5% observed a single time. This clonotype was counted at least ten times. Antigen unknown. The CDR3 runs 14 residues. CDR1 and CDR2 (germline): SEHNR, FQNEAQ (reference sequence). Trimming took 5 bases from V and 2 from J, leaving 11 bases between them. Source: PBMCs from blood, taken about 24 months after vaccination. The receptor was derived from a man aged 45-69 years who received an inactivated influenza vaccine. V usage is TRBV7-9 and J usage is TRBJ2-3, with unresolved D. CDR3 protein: CASSLIQYTDTQYF. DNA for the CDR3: TGTGCCAGCAGCCTAATTCAGTACACAGATACGCAGTATTTT. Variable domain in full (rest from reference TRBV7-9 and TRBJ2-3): DTGVSQNPRHKITKRGQNVTFRCDPISEHNRLYWYRQTLGQGPEFLTYFQNEAQLEKSRLLSDRFSAERPKGSFSTLEIQRTEQGDSAMYLCASSLIQYTDTQYFGPGTRLTVL.